One sample yielded the 23 T cell receptor beta chains listed below, sequenced in a study of T cells expressing NK-cell markers (TCRdb year 2020). Libraries were constructed by 5' RACE. Data came from an Illumina HiSeq 2000. TCRdb reprocessed the raw reads; every CDR3 protein sequence is a single record, and DNA is not supplied. The sample table on file contains 130,000 to 150,000 distinct CDR3 sequences. The top ten hold approximately 12% of the sample. The sequenced sample was blood T cells: a sorted CD56 or NKG2C T cell subset, CD4+ or CD8+ T cells, or bulk PBMC T cells (not recorded which). Receptor source: a man younger than 35 in good health. Donor details come from another sample of the same person, matched by shared clones.

The chain combines TRBV7-6 with TRBJ2-1; TCRdb's D gene call, TRBD1, goes unchecked for lack of DNA. Germline V gives CDR1 SGHVS, CDR2 FNYEAQ. The CDR3 runs to 19 residues. The chain's CDR3 is CASSFTGRSPTYSYNEQFF.

This chain joins TRBV3-1 and TRBJ1-2; TCRdb lists TRBD1, though no DNA is available to test this call. Germline V gene data show CDR1 as LGHDT and CDR2 as YNNKEL (reference sequence). The CDR3 spans 15 residues. The CDR3 sequence: CASSQDWTGGEGYTF.

This rearrangement joins TRBV9 to TRBJ2-3; TCRdb returns TRBD1, unconfirmable since there is no DNA. Germline V gene sequence: CDR1 SGDLS, CDR2 YYNGEE. The CDR3 is 13 residues long. The CDR3 loop is CASSVHRGDTQYF.

The V and J genes are TRBV12-3 or TRBV12-4 and TRBJ1-3. The length of the CDR3 is 17 residues. The CDR3 loop is CASSFGMDSLTRNTIYF.

The rearrangement uses TRBV20-1 and TRBJ2-2. The CDR3 runs 14 residues. CDR1 DFQATT and CDR2 SNEGSKA come from the germline V gene (reference sequence). CDR3 sequence reads: CSARGGRSTGELFF.

The chain recombines TRBV12-3 or TRBV12-4 with TRBJ2-1; checking the TCRdb D call of TRBD2 is not possible without DNA. This CDR3 is 15 amino acids long. CDR3 sequence: CASSLEREDYNEQFF.

This sequence joins TRBV3-1 and TRBJ2-3; without DNA, the TCRdb call of TRBD2 cannot be checked. This CDR3 comprises 14 residues. From germline, CDR1 is LGHDT and CDR2 YNNKEL (reference sequence). The CDR3 spells CASSQVAATDTQYF.

The J gene is TRBJ1-1, the V gene TRBV29-1; the D call of TRBD1 rests on TCRdb alone, since no DNA is present to check it. The CDR3 is made up of 12 amino acids. Germline V gene data show CDR1 as SQVTM and CDR2 as ANQGSEA. CDR3 in amino acids: CTPVGDRGEAFF.

The CDR3 is CASSLWASDQETQYF. The chain carries TRBV11-2 and TRBJ2-5; TCRdb proposes TRBD2, but this gene call is untestable without DNA. This CDR3 is built from 15 residues. From germline, CDR1 is SGHAT and CDR2 FQNNGV.

This rearrangement joins TRBV19 to TRBJ2-3. CDR1 and CDR2 (germline): LNHDA, SQIVND (reference sequence). This CDR3 has 15 amino acids. This CDR3 is CASSRDLPSTDTQYF.

The chain carries TRBV7-9 and TRBJ2-5; TCRdb selects TRBD1, and the lack of DNA leaves this call unchecked. The germline gives CDR1 SEHNR, CDR2 FQNEAQ (reference sequence). CDR3 length equals 16 residues. CDR3 amino acids: CASSPPGQGEQETQYF.

This chain joins TRBV12-3 or TRBV12-4 and TRBJ1-6; TCRdb's D call, TRBD1, is unchecked because there is no DNA. The CDR3 runs 15 residues. The CDR3 sequence is CASSSDGQGNSPLHF.

This chain links TRBV19 with TRBJ2-2. The CDR3 has 12 amino acids. Germline V gene lookup returns CDR1 LNHDA and CDR2 SQIVND (reference sequence). The CDR3 is CASDTNTGELFF.

The chain recombines TRBV20-1 with TRBJ2-7; no DNA is available, so the TRBD1 call from TCRdb remains unchecked. This CDR3 contains 16 residues. CDR1 DFQATT and CDR2 SNEGSKA come from the germline V gene (reference sequence). The CDR3 sequence is CSARDPLWGSSYEQYF.

V is TRBV28 and J is TRBJ1-2. The CDR3 spans 12 residues. CDR1 and CDR2 (germline): MDHEN, SYDVKM. This CDR3 reads CASSFNWDGYTF.

The rearrangement uses TRBV13 and TRBJ1-1; no DNA is available, so the TRBD1 call from TCRdb remains unchecked. CDR3 length: 14 residues. Germline assignment: CDR1 PRHDT and CDR2 FYEKMQ (reference sequence). The CDR3: CASSLGRTNTEAFF.

The chain carries TRBV5-1 and TRBJ2-7; TCRdb's assignment of TRBD1 cannot be checked, as there is no DNA. The germline gives CDR1 SGHRS, CDR2 YFSETQ. The CDR3 has 16 residues. The CDR3 region is CASSLVSQAPNYEQYF.

This sequence joins TRBV6-5 and TRBJ1-1; TCRdb lists TRBD1, though no DNA is available to test this call. The CDR3 runs to 12 residues. Germline V CDR1 and CDR2: MNHEY, SVGAGI. The CDR3 sequence is CASRAGDTEAFF.

This chain connects TRBV5-4 to TRBJ2-5; TCRdb's D gene call, TRBD1, goes unchecked for lack of DNA. CDR3 length equals 13 residues. Germline loops: CDR1 SGHNT, CDR2 YYREEE (reference sequence). The CDR3 is CASSPGQAKTQYF.

This rearrangement joins TRBV5-1 to TRBJ2-5; TCRdb picks TRBD1, but there is no DNA to check that call. The CDR3 has 15 amino acids. CDR1 is SGHRS, CDR2 YFSETQ, per germline. CDR3 amino acids: CASSFGQVSGETQYF.

The rearrangement joins TRBV12-3 or TRBV12-4 to TRBJ2-6; TCRdb reports TRBD1, a call that lacks DNA to check it against. This CDR3 is 15 amino acids long. The CDR3 is CASSHRGAGANVLTF.

The chain links TRBV10-3 to TRBJ2-7; TCRdb's D call of TRBD1 is untestable without DNA. The CDR3 extends over 15 amino acids. The germline CDR1 and CDR2 sequences are ENHRY and SYGVKD. The CDR3 is CAISEGPGGTYEQYF.

The V and J genes are TRBV28 and TRBJ2-1; the D call from TCRdb, TRBD2, cannot be confirmed without DNA. This CDR3 has 16 amino acids. The V gene's germline CDR1 is MDHEN and CDR2 SYDVKM. CDR3 sequence reads: CASSDLGLAGPNEQFF.